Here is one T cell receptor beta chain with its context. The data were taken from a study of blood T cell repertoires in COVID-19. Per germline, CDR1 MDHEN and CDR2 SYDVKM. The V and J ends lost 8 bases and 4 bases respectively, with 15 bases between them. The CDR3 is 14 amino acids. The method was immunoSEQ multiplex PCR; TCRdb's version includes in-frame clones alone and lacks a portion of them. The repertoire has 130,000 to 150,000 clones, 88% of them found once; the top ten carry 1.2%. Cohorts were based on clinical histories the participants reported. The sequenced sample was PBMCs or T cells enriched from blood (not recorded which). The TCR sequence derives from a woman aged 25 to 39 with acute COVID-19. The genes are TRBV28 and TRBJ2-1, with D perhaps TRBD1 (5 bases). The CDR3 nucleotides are TGTGCCAGCCTCGGTGGGCCAGGGTACAATGAGCAGTTCTTC. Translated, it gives CASLGGPGYNEQFF.